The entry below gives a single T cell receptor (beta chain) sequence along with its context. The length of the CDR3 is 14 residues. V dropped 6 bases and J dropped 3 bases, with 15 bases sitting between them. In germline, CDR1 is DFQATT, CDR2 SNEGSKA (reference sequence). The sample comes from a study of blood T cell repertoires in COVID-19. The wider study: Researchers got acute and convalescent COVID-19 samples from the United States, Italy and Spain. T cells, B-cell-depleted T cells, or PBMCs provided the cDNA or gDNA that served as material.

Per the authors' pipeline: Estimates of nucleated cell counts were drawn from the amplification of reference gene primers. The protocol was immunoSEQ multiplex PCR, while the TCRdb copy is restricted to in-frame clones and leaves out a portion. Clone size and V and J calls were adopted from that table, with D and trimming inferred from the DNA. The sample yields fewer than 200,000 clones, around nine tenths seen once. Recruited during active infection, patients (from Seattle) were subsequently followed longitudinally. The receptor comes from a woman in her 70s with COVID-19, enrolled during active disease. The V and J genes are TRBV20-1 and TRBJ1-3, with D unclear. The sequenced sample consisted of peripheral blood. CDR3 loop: CSASLGRGGNTIYF. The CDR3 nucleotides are TGCAGTGCAAGTTTAGGGAGAGGTGGAAACACCATATATTTT.